Listed below are T cell receptor beta chains from one sample, sequenced in a study of PD-L1 blockade in urothelial cancer. This table comes from immunoSEQ multiplex PCR, and its TCRdb copy is limited to in-frame clones, with some not included. The repertoire holds about 120,000 clones, with more than 85% as singletons. This specimen was PBMCs, taken around atezolizumab (anti-PD-L1) treatment. The source of these receptors is a man in his sixties with urothelial cancer. CDR3s include the opening cysteine and the closing phenylalanine or tryptophan. D genes are given only for firm matches. Not all rows give a size; the values are once, few, many and, for expanded clones, a class.

DNA: TGTGCCAGCAGTACCCGACTAGCGGGAGAGCAGTTCTTC
CDR3: CASSTRLAGEQFF
J: TRBJ2-1
V: TRBV6-5
D: TRBD2
size: NA

DNA: TGCAGCGTGACGGTTAGCGGGGCGGGAGAGACCCAGTACTTC
CDR3: CSVTVSGAGETQYF
J: TRBJ2-5
V: TRBV29-1
D: TRBD2
size: few

DNA: TGTGCCAGCCAGAGTAGCGGGGGTTCAGATACGCAGTATTTT
CDR3: CASQSSGGSDTQYF
J: TRBJ2-3
V: TRBV7-9
D: TRBD2
size: once

DNA: TGTGCCAGCAGCTGGGACAGTGAGCAGTTCTTC
CDR3: CASSWDSEQFF
J: TRBJ2-1
V: TRBV13
D: TRBD1
size: NA

DNA: TGTGCCAGTAGTATGGCCCAGGGGGCGGAGACCCAGTACTTC
CDR3: CASSMAQGAETQYF
J: TRBJ2-5
V: TRBV19
D: TRBD1
size: once

DNA: TGTGCCAGCAGGTCCGACAGCACCTACGAGCAGTACTTC
CDR3: CASRSDSTYEQYF
J: TRBJ2-7
V: TRBV28
D: NA
size: once

DNA: TGCGCCAGCAGGATCGCGGGTGGGAACACTGAAGCTTTCTTT
CDR3: CASRIAGGNTEAFF
J: TRBJ1-1
V: TRBV5-1
D: NA
size: few

DNA: TGTGCCAGCAGGCGGACAGGGAACACTGAAGCTTTCTTT
CDR3: CASRRTGNTEAFF
J: TRBJ1-1
V: TRBV2
D: TRBD1
size: NA

DNA: TGTGCCATCGGGACATCTAGCAATCAGCCCCAGCATTTT
CDR3: CAIGTSSNQPQHF
J: TRBJ1-5
V: TRBV10-3
D: NA
size: NA

DNA: TGTGCCAGCAACCGGGGCGGGGAAGAGACCCAGTACTTC
CDR3: CASNRGGEETQYF
J: TRBJ2-5
V: TRBV11-1
D: NA
size: NA

DNA: TGTGCCAGCAGCCCATCGGGGGGGGATGGCTACACCTTC
CDR3: CASSPSGGDGYTF
J: TRBJ1-2
V: TRBV5-6
D: NA
size: NA

DNA: TGCGCCAGCAGCAGCCGGGACAACCCCACAGATACGCAGTATTTT
CDR3: CASSSRDNPTDTQYF
J: TRBJ2-3
V: TRBV4-1
D: NA
size: few

DNA: TGTGCCAGCAGCTTACCGGGGTCACGCGAGCAGTACTTC
CDR3: CASSLPGSREQYF
J: TRBJ2-7
V: TRBV7-3
D: NA
size: NA

DNA: TGTGCCAGCAGCCTCAGCGGGGAAGCCTACGAGCAGTACTTC
CDR3: CASSLSGEAYEQYF
J: TRBJ2-7
V: TRBV28
D: TRBD2
size: NA

DNA: TGTGCCAGCAGTTCGGACAGGGGGCTTCAACAGCCCCAGCATTTT
CDR3: CASSSDRGLQQPQHF
J: TRBJ1-5
V: TRBV6-5
D: TRBD1
size: NA

DNA: TGTGCCAGCAGTTATTCAGGGGGCCTGGGGACTGAAGCTTTCTTT
CDR3: CASSYSGGLGTEAFF
J: TRBJ1-1
V: TRBV6-5
D: TRBD1
size: NA

DNA: TGCGCCAGCAGCTGGTACAGGGAGAGTGAGGATGAAAAACTGTTTTTT
CDR3: CASSWYRESEDEKLFF
J: TRBJ1-4
V: TRBV5-1
D: NA
size: NA

DNA: TGCGCCAGCAGCCAAGTAGGGGCAGCCTTTAATGGAAACATTCAGTACTTC
CDR3: CASSQVGAAFNGNIQYF
J: TRBJ2-4
V: TRBV4-1
D: NA
size: NA

DNA: TGTGCCACCAGCCGGGGGTTCACCGCAACTAATGAAAAACTGTTTTTT
CDR3: CATSRGFTATNEKLFF
J: TRBJ1-4
V: TRBV15
D: NA
size: once

DNA: TGTGCCAGCAGCTTTGGAGGGGTGAGGGATACGCAGTATTTT
CDR3: CASSFGGVRDTQYF
J: TRBJ2-3
V: TRBV5-4
D: NA
size: NA

DNA: TGTGCCAGCACCCCTGGGGGCGATAGCAATCAGCCCCAGCATTTT
CDR3: CASTPGGDSNQPQHF
J: TRBJ1-5
V: TRBV2
D: NA
size: NA

DNA: TGCGCCAGCAGCTCAGAGGCGGCGGCCACCGGGGAGCTGTTTTTT
CDR3: CASSSEAAATGELFF
J: TRBJ2-2
V: TRBV5-1
D: NA
size: NA

DNA: TGTGCCAGCAGGCCACAGGGGCCGAGCTCCTACAATGAGCAGTTCTTC
CDR3: CASRPQGPSSYNEQFF
J: TRBJ2-1
V: TRBV7-8
D: TRBD1
size: NA

DNA: TGTGCCAGCTCATCTTCGGGGGGAGAGCAGTTCTTC
CDR3: CASSSSGGEQFF
J: TRBJ2-1
V: TRBV18
D: TRBD2
size: NA

DNA: TGTGCCAGCAGTCTTCTAGGGGGTCAAGAGACCCAGTACTTC
CDR3: CASSLLGGQETQYF
J: TRBJ2-5
V: TRBV27
D: NA
size: NA

DNA: TGTGCCAGCAGCCTAAGCTCCTACAATGAGCAGTTCTTC
CDR3: CASSLSSYNEQFF
J: TRBJ2-1
V: TRBV28
D: NA
size: once

DNA: TGTGCCAGCTCACCAGGGACAGGGATGAACACTGAAGCTTTCTTT
CDR3: CASSPGTGMNTEAFF
J: TRBJ1-1
V: TRBV18
D: TRBD1
size: NA

DNA: TGTGCCAGCAGCCTAGAGGGTAGGGGGCACTCCTACGAGCAGTACTTC
CDR3: CASSLEGRGHSYEQYF
J: TRBJ2-7
V: TRBV7-2
D: TRBD1
size: once

DNA: TGTGCCAGCTCAGAGGACTCGGGAGGAGGTACGCAGTATTTT
CDR3: CASSEDSGGGTQYF
J: TRBJ2-3
V: TRBV18
D: TRBD2
size: NA

DNA: TGTGCCAGCAGCCAGCAATTCAGGGAAACTGAAGCTTTCTTT
CDR3: CASSQQFRETEAFF
J: TRBJ1-1
V: TRBV6-6
D: NA
size: NA

DNA: TGTGCCAGCAGAGCCCGCCCGCAGGATAATTCACCCCTCCACTTT
CDR3: CASRARPQDNSPLHF
J: TRBJ1-6
V: TRBV6-4
D: NA
size: NA

DNA: TGTGCCAGCTCCGGGACTAGCGGGGCGCCGGGCACAGATACGCAGTATTTT
CDR3: CASSGTSGAPGTDTQYF
J: TRBJ2-3
V: TRBV18
D: TRBD2
size: NA

DNA: TGTGCCAGTAGTATAGGGGGAGGCGGCGACGAGACCCAGTACTTC
CDR3: CASSIGGGGDETQYF
J: TRBJ2-5
V: TRBV19
D: NA
size: NA

DNA: TGTGCCAGCAGCGTAGGTCCAGGGTACAATGAGCAGTTCTTC
CDR3: CASSVGPGYNEQFF
J: TRBJ2-1
V: TRBV9
D: NA
size: NA

DNA: TGCGCCAGCAGCCAAGATCGGGGGGAAGGAAACACCATATATTTT
CDR3: CASSQDRGEGNTIYF
J: TRBJ1-3
V: TRBV4-1
D: NA
size: NA

DNA: TGTGCCAGCTTGGGCGGGAGGGTTATAGATGAGCAGTTCTTC
CDR3: CASLGGRVIDEQFF
J: TRBJ2-1
V: TRBV6-1
D: TRBD2
size: NA

DNA: TGTGCCAGCAGCAGTCCGGGACAGGGGGCCTACGAGCAGTACTTC
CDR3: CASSSPGQGAYEQYF
J: TRBJ2-7
V: TRBV7-3
D: TRBD1
size: NA

DNA: TGTGCCAGCAGCTTACGGGGGTTGGGGGAGCTCCAAGAGACCCAGTACTTC
CDR3: CASSLRGLGELQETQYF
J: TRBJ2-5
V: TRBV9
D: NA
size: NA

DNA: TGTGCCAGCAGTTACTCGGGCGCTCTTGGGCAGTACTTC
CDR3: CASSYSGALGQYF
J: TRBJ2-7
V: TRBV6-5
D: NA
size: NA

DNA: TGTGCCAGCAGCTTAAGTAGCGGGAGGGCCATAGATACGCAGTATTTT
CDR3: CASSLSSGRAIDTQYF
J: TRBJ2-3
V: TRBV9
D: TRBD2
size: few

DNA: TGTGCCAGCAGCTTACCGGGACTAGCGGGGGGGGTTTACAATGAGCAGTTCTTC
CDR3: CASSLPGLAGGVYNEQFF
J: TRBJ2-1
V: TRBV28
D: TRBD2
size: once

DNA: TGCGCCAGCAGCTTGGATGGGACAGGCTACTATGGCTACACCTTC
CDR3: CASSLDGTGYYGYTF
J: TRBJ1-2
V: TRBV5-1
D: TRBD1
size: NA

DNA: TGTGCCAGCAGCTTAGGCTTAGCTTACGAGCAGTACTTC
CDR3: CASSLGLAYEQYF
J: TRBJ2-7
V: TRBV7-9
D: NA
size: once

DNA: TGCGCCAGCAGCCAAATGGCGGGGGCGGACGAGCAGTACTTC
CDR3: CASSQMAGADEQYF
J: TRBJ2-7
V: TRBV4-3
D: NA
size: NA

DNA: TGTGCCAGCAGCCCGCGATCTACAGGGTTAGGTGGCTACACCTTC
CDR3: CASSPRSTGLGGYTF
J: TRBJ1-2
V: TRBV7-9
D: NA
size: NA

DNA: TGTGCCTGGAGTGTTCAGTACGAGCAGTACTTC
CDR3: CAWSVQYEQYF
J: TRBJ2-7
V: TRBV30
D: NA
size: NA

DNA: TGTGCCAGCAGCCCTTCCTGGGGACAGGGTTTCTCACCCCTCCACTTT
CDR3: CASSPSWGQGFSPLHF
J: TRBJ1-6
V: TRBV28
D: TRBD1
size: NA